The 30 T cell receptor beta chains below all came from one sample that was sequenced in a study of blood T cell repertoires in COVID-19. Profiling relied on immunoSEQ multiplex PCR, and the TCRdb table lists in-frame clones only, not all of them. The table has about 250,000 clones, 65% to 85% seen once; the top ten hold approximately 4%. Sequenced input: peripheral blood. The origin of the receptors is a woman between 35 and 50 years old with active or convalescent COVID-19.

The rearrangement joins TRBV7-6 to TRBJ2-3; a weak D match, TRBD2 (5 bases). This CDR3 contains 15 residues. The germline CDR1 and CDR2 sequences are SGHVS and FNYEAQ. V was pared by 5 bases and J by 5 bases, with 17 bases between. CDR3 bases: TGTGCCAGCAGCCCGAGCGGAGGAGGAGTAGATACGCAGTATTTT. This encodes CASSPSGGGVDTQYF.

This chain connects TRBV28 to TRBJ1-4; TRBD1 matches at 7 bases. This CDR3 is 15 amino acids long. Germline V gene data show CDR1 as MDHEN and CDR2 as SYDVKM. The V segment lost 4 bases and the J segment 7 bases; nucleotides outside the gene matches: 9. This chain's CDR3 is CASSSPGDRVEKLFF. DNA for the CDR3: TGTGCCAGCAGTTCTCCGGGTGACAGGGTTGAAAAACTGTTTTTT.

CDR3 nucleotides: TGTGCCAGCAGCTTGTCGACAGGGCTGAACACTGAAGCTTTCTTT. Protein product: CASSLSTGLNTEAFF. The rearrangement uses TRBV11-2 and TRBJ1-1, with 7 nucleotides matching TRBD1. The CDR3 spans 15 residues. Germline lookup yields CDR1 SGHAT and CDR2 FQNNGV. V dropped 3 bases and J dropped 0; count of bases not matched to a gene: 4.

The sample holds a few counts of this clone. This chain uses TRBV7-9 with TRBJ2-5, with a weak D call TRBD2 (6 bases). The CDR3 has 15 residues. V gave up 0 bases and J gave up 3 bases, with 11 bases separating them. CDR1 is SEHNR and CDR2 is FQNEAQ in the germline V gene (reference sequence). The CDR3 spells CASSLAGSGKETQYF. The DNA for the CDR3 is TGTGCCAGCAGCTTAGCCGGTAGCGGTAAAGAGACCCAGTACTTC.

The DNA for the CDR3 is TGTGCCAGCAGTACAGGTCCCCCTCCAGATGAGCAGTTCTTC. Amino acids: CASSTGPPPDEQFF. This chain uses TRBV6-4 with TRBJ2-1; D is possibly TRBD1 (5 bases). The CDR3 has 14 residues. Germline loops: CDR1 MRHNA, CDR2 SNTAGT. V lost 5 bases and J lost 8, with 16 bases in between.

A single count supports this clone. Other DNA sequences in the same sample also yield this CDR3. The chain joins TRBV3-1 (or the pseudogene TRBV3-2) to TRBJ1-5; D call uncertain. This CDR3 contains 14 residues. Trimming stripped 1 base from V and 2 bases from J, with 6 bases between. Germline assignment: CDR1 LGHDT and CDR2 YNNKEL (reference sequence). The CDR3 DNA reads as TGTGCCAGCAGCCAAGGGAGAGGCAATCAGCCCCAGCATTTT. Its protein product is CASSQGRGNQPQHF.

The chain carries TRBV6-5 and TRBJ2-1; 10 bases match TRBD2. The CDR3 covers 14 residues. J gave up 7 bases and V 0 bases, and 0 bases lay outside the gene matches. Germline values: CDR1 MNHEY, CDR2 SVGAGI. CDR3 region: CASSYSTSGNEQFF. CDR3 sequence (DNA): TGTGCCAGCAGTTACTCGACTAGCGGGAATGAGCAGTTCTTC.

J is TRBJ1-1 and V is TRBV7-6, with no clear D. Germline V gives CDR1 SGHVS, CDR2 FNYEAQ. This CDR3 has 15 residues. Trimming took 2 bases from V and 1 from J, leaving 11 bases between them. CDR3 region: CASSLTPEGNTEAFF. Here the CDR3 DNA reads TGTGCCAGCAGCTTAACGCCCGAGGGGAACACTGAAGCTTTCTTT.

The V and J genes are TRBV11-2 and TRBJ2-7; D is unresolved. Germline CDR1 SGHAT, CDR2 FQNNGV. The V and J ends lost 1 base and 1 base respectively, with 8 bases between them. The CDR3 sequence is 14 residues long. This CDR3 reads CASSLVWLSYEQYF. The CDR3, as DNA: TGTGCCAGCAGCTTAGTCTGGCTTTCCTACGAGCAGTACTTC.

The chain combines TRBV5-5 with TRBJ1-1; D remains unclear. The length of the CDR3 is 15 residues. CDR1 is SGHKS and CDR2 is YYEKEE in the germline V gene (reference sequence). V was cut by 0 bases and J by 0 bases, with 9 bases left in between. CDR3 coding DNA: TGTGCCAGCAGCTTGGAGATGGGAGTGAACACTGAAGCTTTCTTT. This encodes CASSLEMGVNTEAFF.

The chain employs TRBV5-1 and TRBJ1-1; D may be TRBD1 (6 bases). The ends were cut back, 4 bases at V and 5 bases at J, with 18 bases in the middle. There are 15 residues in the CDR3. Germline CDR1 SGHRS, CDR2 YFSETQ. For the CDR3, the DNA is TGCGCCAGCAGCCCAGGGGAGGGGCGAGGGACTGAAGCTTTCTTT. Its translation is CASSPGEGRGTEAFF.

The chain is built from TRBV11-3 and TRBJ1-6; perhaps TRBD1 as D (6 bases). With 2 bases removed from V and 7 bases from J, the gap between germline ends came to 6 bases. There are 13 residues in the CDR3. Germline-derived CDR1 and CDR2 are SGHNT and YENEEA. CDR3 in amino acids: CASSLQGNSPLHF. CDR3 DNA sequence: TGTGCCAGCAGCTTACAGGGGAATTCACCCCTCCACTTT.

The J gene is TRBJ1-1, the V gene TRBV14, with D possibly being TRBD1 (5 bases). Germline CDR1 is SGHDN and CDR2 is FVKESK. This CDR3 region has 14 residues. V lost 2 bases and J 1 base, leaving 8 bases between the germline ends. CDR3 DNA sequence: TGTGCCAGCAGCCAAACAGACAGGAACACTGAAGCTTTCTTT. This gives the protein CASSQTDRNTEAFF.

This clone was picked up one time. CDR3: CASSLVGREQYF. The CDR3 nucleotides are TGTGCCAGCAGCTTGGTGGGGAGGGAGCAGTACTTC. The chain recombines TRBV5-5 with TRBJ2-7; possibly TRBD2 for D (6 bases). The CDR3 sequence is 12 residues long. CDR1 and CDR2 (germline): SGHKS, YYEKEE (reference sequence). Trimming removed 0 bases at V and 7 bases at J, with 8 bases between.

This chain links TRBV5-1 with TRBJ2-6; D may be TRBD2 (5 bases). V shed 0 bases and J shed 1 base, with 11 bases lying between them. The CDR3 extends over 17 amino acids. Germline V lookup: CDR1 SGHRS, CDR2 YFSETQ. CDR3 loop: CASSLVSTGSGANVLTF. CDR3 bases: TGCGCCAGCAGCTTGGTTTCGACGGGATCTGGGGCCAACGTCCTGACTTTC.

The chain combines TRBV19 with TRBJ1-5, with D perhaps TRBD1 (6 bases). CDR1 is LNHDA and CDR2 is SQIVND in the germline V gene (reference sequence). This CDR3 has 17 residues. Trimming cost V 4 bases and J 7 bases, with 23 bases left between them. The CDR3 reads CASSTLGTRGMVQPQHF. CDR3 nucleotides: TGTGCCAGTAGTACCTTGGGGACAAGGGGGATGGTACAGCCCCAGCATTTT.

The chain has TRBV6-4 and TRBJ2-1; TRBD2 matches 10 bases. The germline CDR1 and CDR2 sequences are MRHNA and SNTAGT. The CDR3 consists of 15 residues. The trim removed 5 bases at V and 10 bases at J, leaving 11 bases unmatched. The CDR3 coding sequence is TGTGCCAGCAGTCCTGAGCGGGGGGGCCGCTCCGAGCAGTTCTTC. Protein sequence: CASSPERGGRSEQFF.

This clone was counted only a few times. V usage is TRBV6-5 and J usage is TRBJ1-2; no clear D. CDR3 size: 13 residues. Germline-derived CDR1 and CDR2 are MNHEY and SVGAGI. The germline V and J ends were trimmed by 11 bases and 2 bases, with 15 bases remaining between them. DNA of the CDR3: TGTGCCGGGAGTCGAGCGTCCAACTATGGCTACACCTTC. It translates to CAGSRASNYGYTF.

There are a few counts of this clone. This sequence joins TRBV5-4 and TRBJ1-4; unclear D gene. The CDR3 runs 12 residues. The germline V gene encodes CDR1 SGHNT and CDR2 YYREEE (reference sequence). Trimming took off 3 bases at V and 4 bases at J, with 4 bases between the two ends. CDR3 amino acids: CASSSNNEKLFF. CDR3 in DNA: TGTGCCAGCAGCTCCAATAATGAAAAACTGTTTTTT.

This clone was counted once. The rearrangement uses TRBV19 and TRBJ2-4, with TRBD1 matching 7 bases. CDR1 is LNHDA, CDR2 SQIVND, per germline (reference sequence). J lost 10 bases, V lost 3 bases, and 9 bases had no gene match. This CDR3 is built from 14 residues. The CDR3 DNA follows: TGTGCCAGTAGTATCGACAGGGAAGGGGTAATTCAGTACTTC. Its translation is CASSIDREGVIQYF.

The sample holds one count of this clone. The chain carries TRBV7-8 and TRBJ1-1; 8 bases map to TRBD1. Per the germline V gene, CDR1 is SGHVS and CDR2 is FQNEAQ. The CDR3 length is 13 residues. V shed 5 bases and J 10 bases; nucleotides not matched to a gene: 9. CDR3 nucleotides: TGTGCCAGCAGCCCCCCGGGACAGGTTTCAGCTTTCTTT. Translated: CASSPPGQVSAFF.

J is TRBJ1-2 and V is TRBV14; maybe TRBD1 (6 bases). V lost 1 base and J 4 bases, leaving 37 bases between the germline ends. CDR1 and CDR2 (germline): SGHDN, FVKESK. The CDR3 loop spans 23 amino acids. This CDR3 reads CASSQASPTTYPGHGRLGYGYTF. In nucleotides, the CDR3 is TGTGCCAGCAGCCAAGCCAGCCCCACGACGTATCCGGGACACGGACGTCTGGGCTATGGCTACACCTTC.

This clone has a single count. The chain is built from TRBV19 and TRBJ2-1; TRBD2 agrees at 7 bases. Looked up from germline, CDR1 is LNHDA and CDR2 is SQIVND (reference sequence). The CDR3 totals 15 residues. V gave up 4 bases and J gave up 0 bases; unmatched junction bases: 3. CDR3 DNA: TGTGCCAGTAGTAGAGCGGGGACCTCCTACAATGAGCAGTTCTTC. Its translation: CASSRAGTSYNEQFF.

The rearrangement uses TRBV5-1 and TRBJ1-4; 9 bases agree with TRBD1. After removal of 0 bases from V and 6 bases from J, the junction contained 6 bases not matched to a gene. Germline V lookup: CDR1 SGHRS, CDR2 YFSETQ. The CDR3 extends over 16 amino acids. The CDR3 DNA is TGCGCCAGCAGCTTGGGACAGGGGGTATTGGATGAAAAACTGTTTTTT. It is translated as CASSLGQGVLDEKLFF.

The chain recombines TRBV28 with TRBJ1-1; D is ambiguous. The CDR3 length is 14 residues. The V end was cut by 5 bases, the J end by 1 base, with 11 bases between. Germline loops: CDR1 MDHEN, CDR2 SYDVKM. CDR3: CASSLQVSNTEAFF. The CDR3 bases are TGTGCCAGCAGTCTCCAGGTTTCGAACACTGAAGCTTTCTTT.

CDR3 amino acids: CAWSGGGISLAYNYGYTF. The DNA for the CDR3 is TGTGCCTGGAGTGGGGGAGGTATCTCACTCGCGTATAACTATGGCTACACCTTC. The chain carries TRBV30 and TRBJ1-2; D call uncertain. The ends were cut back, 1 base at V and 1 base at J, with 22 bases in the middle. The CDR3 loop spans 18 amino acids. The germline V gene encodes CDR1 GTSNPN and CDR2 SVGIG (reference sequence).

The chain has TRBV6-6 and TRBJ1-1; no clear D. Germline-derived CDR1 and CDR2 are MNHNY and SVGAGI (reference sequence). The CDR3 is made up of 14 amino acids. V dropped 2 bases and J dropped 1 base, with 8 bases sitting between them. This CDR3 reads CASSYRGQNTEAFF. Written as DNA, the CDR3 is TGTGCCAGCAGTTACCGCGGGCAGAACACTGAAGCTTTCTTT.

This chain connects TRBV3-1 (or the pseudogene TRBV3-2) to TRBJ1-2; D unresolved. Trimming took off 4 bases at V and 9 bases at J, with 15 bases between the two ends. Germline CDR1 reads LGHDT; CDR2 reads YNNKEL (reference sequence). The CDR3 spans 13 residues. CDR3 DNA sequence: TGTGCCAGCAGCCCATACGACGGGAATAGCTACACCTTC. This codes for CASSPYDGNSYTF.

The chain joins TRBV7-6 to TRBJ2-1, with 13 bases matching TRBD2. In germline, CDR1 is SGHVS, CDR2 FNYEAQ. Trimming at V came to 6 bases and at J to 7 bases, leaving 6 bases not matched to a gene. The CDR3 contains 15 residues. CDR3 coding DNA: TGTGCCAGCAGACATACTAGCGGGGGGGCAAATGAGCAGTTCTTC. This translates into CASRHTSGGANEQFF.

This clone was observed once. This same CDR3 is encoded by further DNA sequences in the sample. This chain joins TRBV5-1 and TRBJ2-3; 8 bases fit TRBD2. V was pared by 1 base and J by 1 base, with 2 bases of the junction left unmatched. The CDR3 spans 15 residues. Per germline, CDR1 SGHRS and CDR2 YFSETQ. CDR3 region: CASSLRRGGTDTQYF. The CDR3 DNA reads TGCGCCAGCAGCTTGCGGCGGGGGGGCACAGATACGCAGTATTTT.